This passage covers 21 T cell receptor beta chains from one sample sequenced in a study of technical replicates of blood from several donors. The table came from immunoSEQ multiplex PCR; TCRdb's copy has only in-frame clones and leaves some out. The data show 70,000 to 85,000 clones, with roughly 97% seen just once and 0.15% to 0.2% held by the top ten. Source material: T cells isolated from PBMCs. All receptors come from a human donor in good health.

This chain connects TRBV4-1 to TRBJ1-1, with D perhaps TRBD1 (6 bases). V was cut by 1 base and J by 0 bases, with 9 bases left in between. The CDR3 is 15 residues long. Per germline, CDR1 MGHRA and CDR2 YSYEKL. Written as DNA, the CDR3 is TGCGCCAGCAGCCAAGTCACAGGGATGAACACTGAAGCTTTCTTT. Translated, it gives CASSQVTGMNTEAFF.

This clone was seen only once. V gene TRBV7-3 combines with J gene TRBJ2-1; TRBD2 matches 11 bases. The germline V gene encodes CDR1 SGHTA and CDR2 FQGTGA. The V segment lost 5 bases and the J segment 7 bases; nucleotides outside the gene matches: 7. The CDR3 is made up of 15 amino acids. The CDR3: CASSHSGGAQNEQFF. CDR3 nucleotides: TGTGCCAGCAGCCATAGCGGGGGGGCTCAGAATGAGCAGTTCTTC.

V and J are TRBV11-3 and TRBJ2-3; D is unresolved. Trimming removed 4 bases from V and 2 bases from J, with 4 bases in between. In germline, CDR1 is SGHNT, CDR2 YENEEA. The CDR3 sequence is 12 residues long. The CDR3 region has the DNA TGTGCCAGCAGCTACTACACAGATACGCAGTATTTT. Protein: CASSYYTDTQYF.

The V and J genes are TRBV5-4 and TRBJ1-6; 7 bases are shared with TRBD1. Germline values: CDR1 SGHNT, CDR2 YYREEE (reference sequence). V was pared by 4 bases and J by 0 bases, with 1 base of the junction left unmatched. This CDR3 is 15 amino acids long. CDR3 in amino acids: CASSGDSSYNSPLHF. The CDR3 DNA follows: TGTGCCAGCAGCGGGGACAGCTCCTATAATTCACCCCTCCACTTT.

This sequence joins TRBV7-9 and TRBJ1-3; possibly TRBD1 for D (6 bases). The CDR3 length is 14 residues. Germline V gives CDR1 SEHNR, CDR2 FQNEAQ (reference sequence). Trimming cost V 4 bases and J 6 bases, with 13 bases left between them. The DNA of the CDR3 is TGTGCCAGCAGCTCGAACAGGGTGGTAAACACCATATATTTT. This translates into CASSSNRVVNTIYF.

The chain combines TRBV5-4 with TRBJ2-5; 10 nucleotides agree with TRBD2. Per germline, CDR1 SGHNT and CDR2 YYREEE (reference sequence). J was trimmed by 3 bases and V by 2 bases; bases with no gene match: 16. CDR3 length: 19 amino acids. The CDR3 spells CASSFSPLGSGGPKETQYF. Here the CDR3 DNA reads TGTGCCAGCAGCTTTAGTCCCCTGGGTAGCGGGGGGCCCAAAGAGACCCAGTACTTC.

This rearrangement joins TRBV7-3 to TRBJ1-1; 7 positions match TRBD1. The CDR3 loop spans 14 amino acids. CDR1 is SGHTA and CDR2 is FQGTGA in the germline V gene. The V gene end was trimmed by 5 bases and the J gene end by 0 bases; junction bases not matched to a gene: 3. As DNA, the CDR3 is TGTGCCAGCAGCCCGGGACAGATGAACACTGAAGCTTTCTTT. It translates to CASSPGQMNTEAFF.

This clone is a singleton in its sample. This sequence joins TRBV6-5 and TRBJ1-2; D not resolved. CDR1 and CDR2 from the germline V gene are MNHEY and SVGAGI. V lost 6 bases and J 3 bases, leaving 14 bases between the germline ends. This CDR3 region has 14 residues. CDR3 bases: TGTGCCAGCAGCCCTTGGGCGCGAGACTATGGCTACACCTTC. Its translation: CASSPWARDYGYTF.

In its sample, this clone was seen once. This chain uses TRBV6-6 with TRBJ2-3, with 11 nucleotides matching TRBD2. CDR1 and CDR2 from the germline V gene are MNHNY and SVGAGI (reference sequence). Trimming cost V 5 bases and J 4 bases; bases outside gene matches: 2. This CDR3 is 14 amino acids long. CDR3 amino acids: CASSPSGGPDTQYF. DNA for the CDR3: TGTGCCAGCAGTCCTAGCGGGGGGCCAGATACGCAGTATTTT.

The rearrangement uses TRBV6-1 and TRBJ1-6; 8 nucleotides align to TRBD1. V shed 5 bases, J shed 10 bases, and the junction held 7 bases outside the gene matches. Germline CDR1 MNHNS, CDR2 SASEGT. The CDR3 covers 14 residues. Here the CDR3 DNA reads TGTGCCAGCAGTAGACAGGGGAAGAACTCACCCCTCCACTTT. Encoded protein: CASSRQGKNSPLHF.

The V gene is TRBV5-1, the J gene TRBJ2-1, with TRBD1 identical over 7 bases. CDR1 and CDR2 (germline): SGHRS, YFSETQ. The V gene end was trimmed by 3 bases and the J gene end by 5 bases; junction bases not matched to a gene: 2. The CDR3 extends over 13 amino acids. This chain's CDR3 is CASSYGTDNEQFF. CDR3 nucleotides: TGCGCCAGCAGCTACGGGACAGACAATGAGCAGTTCTTC.

The V and J genes are TRBV5-8 and TRBJ2-7, with a possible D match to TRBD1 (5 bases). Trimming took off 4 bases at V and 3 bases at J, with 26 bases between the two ends. The CDR3 contains 18 residues. Germline lookup yields CDR1 SGHTS and CDR2 YDEGEE. CDR3 nucleotides: TGTGCCAGCAGCCTCTCCCTTGGTAGAAAGGACATTTACTACGAGCAGTACTTC. It yields the protein CASSLSLGRKDIYYEQYF.

The CDR3 region has the DNA TGCGCCAGCAGCTTGGGCGGGGTCGGCACCGGGGAGCTGTTTTTT. This codes for CASSLGGVGTGELFF. The chain combines TRBV5-1 with TRBJ2-2, with D possibly TRBD2 on 6 matching bases. The CDR3 loop spans 15 amino acids. Trimming stripped 0 bases from V and 4 bases from J, with 10 bases between. Germline V gene sequence: CDR1 SGHRS, CDR2 YFSETQ.

The chain links TRBV10-1 to TRBJ2-3, with 9 bases matching TRBD2. The ends lost 4 bases at V and 4 bases at J; junction bases unmatched: 3. Germline assignment: CDR1 WNHNN and CDR2 SYGVQD (reference sequence). The CDR3 spans 14 residues. The CDR3 bases are TGCGCCAGCAGTGCGCGGGAGGGCCCAGATACGCAGTATTTT. It specifies CASSAREGPDTQYF.

The chain has TRBV2 and TRBJ2-1; D may be TRBD1 (6 bases). The V end was cut by 1 base, the J end by 8 bases, with 15 bases between. CDR3 length: 15 amino acids. Germline CDR1 SNHLY, CDR2 FYNNEI. The CDR3 protein is CASSEGQGYFDEQFF. Written as DNA, the CDR3 is TGTGCCAGCAGTGAAGGCCAGGGGTATTTTGATGAGCAGTTCTTC.

This CDR3 reads CASSHRDSYYEQYF. In nucleotides, the CDR3 is TGTGCCAGCAGCCACCGGGACAGCTATTACGAGCAGTACTTC. This chain connects TRBV13 to TRBJ2-7; TRBD1 aligns across 7 bases. J lost 4 bases, V lost 5 bases, and 8 bases had no gene match. Per the germline V gene, CDR1 is PRHDT and CDR2 is FYEKMQ (reference sequence). The CDR3 covers 14 residues.

V usage is TRBV5-1 and J usage is TRBJ1-2, with D perhaps TRBD1 (5 bases). The germline V and J ends were trimmed by 2 bases and 8 bases, with 13 bases remaining between them. Per the germline V gene, CDR1 is SGHRS and CDR2 is YFSETQ. The CDR3 has 13 amino acids. The chain's CDR3 is CASSFGQGDGYTF. Here the CDR3 DNA reads TGCGCCAGCAGCTTTGGGCAGGGTGACGGCTACACCTTC.

J is TRBJ2-3 and V is TRBV9, with D perhaps matching TRBD2 (6 bases). V was shortened by 1 base and J by 2 bases, with 11 bases between the two germline ends. Per germline, CDR1 SGDLS and CDR2 YYNGEE. The CDR3 is made up of 15 amino acids. The CDR3 region is CASSVRTITTDTQYF. CDR3 in DNA: TGTGCCAGCAGCGTAAGGACTATAACCACAGATACGCAGTATTTT. Using reference TRBV9 and TRBJ2-3 for the parts outside the CDR3, the full variable domain is DSGVTQTPKHLITATGQRVTLRCSPRSGDLSVYWYQQSLDQGLQFLIQYYNGEERAKGNILERFSAQQFPDLHSELNLSSLELGDSALYFCASSVRTITTDTQYFGPGTRLTVL.

V and J are TRBV2 and TRBJ2-5; 10 bases align to TRBD2. There are 15 residues in the CDR3. The trim removed 4 bases at V and 3 bases at J, leaving 5 bases unmatched. Germline V gene sequence: CDR1 SNHLY, CDR2 FYNNEI. The CDR3 sequence: CASSAAGGPKETQYF. CDR3 nucleotide sequence: TGTGCCAGCAGTGCAGCGGGAGGGCCGAAAGAGACCCAGTACTTC.

The chain employs TRBV11-3 and TRBJ2-7; D might be TRBD2 (5 bases). The CDR3 runs to 14 residues. Deletions cut 5 bases from V and 3 bases from J, with 14 bases between. Germline V gene sequence: CDR1 SGHNT, CDR2 YENEEA. The CDR3 sequence is CASSHSRDDYEQYF. CDR3 nucleotides: TGTGCCAGCAGCCACTCCCGGGATGACTACGAGCAGTACTTC.

The V and J genes are TRBV11-2 and TRBJ2-1; 11 positions agree with TRBD2. V gave up 5 bases and J gave up 1 base; unmatched junction bases: 7. This CDR3 is built from 17 residues. Germline CDR1 is SGHAT and CDR2 is FQNNGV. The DNA of the CDR3 is TGTGCCAGCAGCGCTCCTAGCGGGAGGCAGTCCTACAATGAGCAGTTCTTC. Its translation: CASSAPSGRQSYNEQFF.